This T cell receptor (beta chain) was recovered during a study of OX40 agonist ivuxolimab in advanced cancers. Study context: Males comprised roughly four fifths of the group, whose mean age was roughly 60 years (range about 23 to 80).

Profiled with immunoSEQ multiplex PCR; TCRdb holds only in-frame clones, not every one. The table has tens of thousands of clones, more than 80% seen once; the top ten hold roughly 0.5%. Trimming stripped 0 bases from V and 0 bases from J, with 10 bases between. Per the germline V gene, CDR1 is LNHNV and CDR2 is YYDKDF (reference sequence). The CDR3 length is 16 residues. The sample was CD4+ or CD8+ T cells sorted from blood, taken in a trial of the OX40 agonist ivuxolimab. The clonotype originates from an adult with an advanced solid tumor such as melanoma, head and neck, liver or kidney cancer. This chain joins TRBV15 and TRBJ2-3, with D uncertain. In DNA form, the CDR3 reads TGTGCCACCAGCAGAGATCCCCAGACTAGCACAGATACGCAGTATTTT. This gives the protein CATSRDPQTSTDTQYF.